Sequencing of this TCR beta chain was carried out in a study of blood T cell repertoires in COVID-19. Study-wide context: Italy, Spain and the United States were the sources of the convalescent and acute COVID-19 samples. Nucleic acid was either cDNA or gDNA, and it came from T cells, B-cell-depleted T cells, or PBMCs.

This clone has just a few counts. Data came from immunoSEQ multiplex PCR; TCRdb stores just in-frame clones and leaves some out. The table records 93,000 or so clones, more than 85% of them present only once. The CDR3 runs to 16 residues. In germline, CDR1 is MNHEY, CDR2 SVGAGI. The V end lost 0 bases, the J end lost 8 bases, and 19 bases lay between the germline ends. The TCR originated in a human donor in a cohort sampled during active COVID-19. The rearrangement joins TRBV6-5 to TRBJ2-5; D is unclear. Source material: peripheral blood. The CDR3 region has the DNA TGTGCCAGCAGTTACTCCGTTTTGGGCAGTATCGGAACCCAGTACTTC. This codes for CASSYSVLGSIGTQYF.